A selection of T cell receptor beta chains follows, all from one sample in a study of vaccination and CD4 T cells after COVID-19. These receptors' antigens are unknown. MiXCR, applied by TCRdb to the PCR reads, yields one record per CDR3 protein. The top ten clones hold 5.6% of a sample with about 15,000 distinct CDR3 sequences, around 40% of them seen once. The material sequenced was CD4+ T cells from blood, cultured in vitro, taken before SARS-CoV-2 vaccination. Receptors were obtained from a human donor who had recovered from COVID-19. The CDR3 runs from the conserved cysteine through the conserved F or W.

>15|TRBV20-1|TRBJ2-2
CSASASRLSTGELFF
>14|TRBV7-2|TRBJ1-5
CASSFGVSNQPQHF
>12|TRBV6-2/TRBV6-3|TRBJ1-1
CASSYKGTEAFF
>14|TRBV20-1|TRBJ2-3
CSARDVIVGNTQYF
>15|TRBV5-1|TRBJ1-2
CASSLVAGQGADYTF
>15|TRBV21-1|TRBJ2-3
CASIQAASYTDTQYF
>16|TRBV27|TRBJ2-3
CASSLTSGRAGDTQYF
>14|TRBV20-1|TRBJ2-1
CSARGDISYNEQFF
>13|TRBV14|TRBJ1-5
CASSQAGLQPQHF
>12|TRBV27|TRBJ1-6
CASSFSGSPLHF
>13|TRBV25-1|TRBJ1-1
CASWGQLNTEAFF
>16|TRBV6-4|TRBJ1-1
CASGLGTGTENTEAFF
>13|TRBV4-1|TRBJ2-7
CASSQASGYEQYF
>14|TRBV12-5|TRBJ2-1
CASGLVGGHNEQFF
>13|TRBV12-3/TRBV12-4|TRBJ2-1
CASRVSEYNEQFF
>16|TRBV10-3|TRBJ2-1
CAISEGVQGGYNEQFF
>16|TRBV7-2|TRBJ1-4
CASSPEGGLTNEKLFF
>15|TRBV11-3|TRBJ1-6
CASSLAGSYNSPLHF
>14|TRBV12-3/TRBV12-4|TRBJ1-5
CASSTADPFQPQHF
>11|TRBV20-1|TRBJ1-4
CSARLGEKLFF
>13|TRBV19|TRBJ2-1
CASSILAGAEQFF
>14|TRBV15|TRBJ2-5
CATSSPGHWETQYF
>17|TRBV6-2/TRBV6-3|TRBJ2-1
CASSRRAFEVMAGEQFF
>15|TRBV15|TRBJ1-1
CATSRERGGGTEAFF
>15|TRBV20-1|TRBJ2-3
CSARDQARATDTQYF
>15|TRBV28|TRBJ2-5
CASREAGAPGETQYF
>15|TRBV20-1|TRBJ2-3
CSATGTSGNQDTQYF
>14|TRBV7-2|TRBJ2-7
CASSLGGSQYEQYF
>15|TRBV4-3|TRBJ1-1
CASSLRGSENTEAFF
>14|TRBV20-1|TRBJ2-1
CSARVAGEGNEQFF
>16|TRBV6-1|TRBJ1-5
CASSRGTRYSNQPQHF
>14|TRBV6-5|TRBJ1-2
CASSYRGQNYGYTF
>15|TRBV6-1|TRBJ1-5
CASSRDPYSNQPQHF
>16|TRBV28|TRBJ1-1
CASRRDRGRMNTEAFF
>16|TRBV6-5|TRBJ1-1
CASSYHRDGRKAEAFF
>14|TRBV20-1|TRBJ1-2
CSAREAASNYGYTF
>15|TRBV19|TRBJ1-1
CASSIDAQMNTEAFF
>14|TRBV7-9|TRBJ2-2
CASIPTGVAGELFF
>12|TRBV12-3/TRBV12-4|TRBJ2-7
CASSAGPYEQYF
>15|TRBV6-5|TRBJ1-6
CASSYATVGDSPLHF
>12|TRBV19|TRBJ1-1
CASSIATAEAFF
>14|TRBV19|TRBJ1-5
CARGCGGVNQPQHF
>13|TRBV5-1|TRBJ1-2
CASSLVAGYGYTF
>16|TRBV11-3|TRBJ1-2
CASSLNVLGANYGYTF
>13|TRBV15|TRBJ1-4
CATSRDIPEKLFF
>14|TRBV11-2|TRBJ1-1
CASSPGTGGTEAFF
>16|TRBV20-1|TRBJ1-1
CSARGYLGAAQPEAFF
>13|TRBV7-9|TRBJ1-2
CASSHQGNYGYTF
>15|TRBV12-3/TRBV12-4|TRBJ2-1
CASSLGFGVYNEQFF
>13|TRBV6-4|TRBJ2-7
CASSELLGAEQYF
>14|TRBV4-3|TRBJ2-7
CASSQDGLSYEQYF
>15|TRBV6-5|TRBJ2-7
CASSYRVAPNYEQYF
>14|TRBV6-1|TRBJ1-2
CASSRGPSRGGYTF